What follows is one T cell receptor beta chain and its context. The authors' processing: Amplification from reference gene primers served as the basis for estimated nucleated cell counts. Libraries were prepared by immunoSEQ multiplex PCR; TCRdb keeps only in-frame clonotypes and omits some of them. D and trimming come from the DNA, and the V and J calls and clone size come from that table. Here the sample spans about 160,000 clones, about 85% being singletons. This sample was included in a study of blood T cell repertoires in COVID-19. Trimming left V 3 bases short and J 3 bases short, with 8 bases between. The length of the CDR3 is 13 residues.

Sequencing used peripheral blood. This clonotype originated in a man aged 55 to 70 who had recovered from COVID-19. The chain has TRBV12-3 or TRBV12-4 and TRBJ2-5; D is uncertain. CDR3 protein: CASSLVRKETQYF. CDR3 bases: TGTGCCAGCAGTTTGGTCAGGAAAGAGACCCAGTACTTC.